This T cell receptor (beta chain) was profiled in a study of blood T cell repertoires in COVID-19. The assay was immunoSEQ multiplex PCR, and TCRdb's table has in-frame clones only and misses some. This sample yields about 110,000 clones, of which over 60% are seen a single time; 4% to 5.5% belongs to the top ten. Trimming removed 1 base from V and 8 bases from J; junction bases left unmatched: 9. Germline CDR1 SGHRS, CDR2 YFSETQ. The length of the CDR3 is 15 residues. The sequencing input was peripheral blood. V usage is TRBV5-1 and J usage is TRBJ2-1, with 7 bases matching TRBD1. This clonotype was sampled from a man aged 70-80 years with acute or convalescent COVID-19. This chain's CDR3 is CASSLSSGGWDEQFF. CDR3 coding DNA: TGCGCCAGCAGCTTGTCCTCAGGGGGTTGGGATGAGCAGTTCTTC.